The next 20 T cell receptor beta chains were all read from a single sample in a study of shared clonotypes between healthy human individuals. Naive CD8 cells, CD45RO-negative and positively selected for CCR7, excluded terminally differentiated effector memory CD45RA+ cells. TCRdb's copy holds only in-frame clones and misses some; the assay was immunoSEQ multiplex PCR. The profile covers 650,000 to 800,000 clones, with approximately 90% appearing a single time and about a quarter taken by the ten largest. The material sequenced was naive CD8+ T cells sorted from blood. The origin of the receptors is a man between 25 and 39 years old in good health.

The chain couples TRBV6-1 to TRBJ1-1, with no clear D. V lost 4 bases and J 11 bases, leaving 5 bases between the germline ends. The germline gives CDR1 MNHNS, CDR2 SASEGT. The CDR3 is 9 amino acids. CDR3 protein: CASSVNAFF. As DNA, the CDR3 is TGTGCCAGCAGTGTTAATGCTTTCTTT.

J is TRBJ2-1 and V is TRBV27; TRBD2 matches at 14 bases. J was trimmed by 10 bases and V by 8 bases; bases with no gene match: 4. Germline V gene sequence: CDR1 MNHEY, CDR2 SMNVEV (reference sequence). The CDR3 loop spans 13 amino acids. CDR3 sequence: CASVGLAGGEQFF. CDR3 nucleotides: TGTGCCAGCGTTGGACTAGCGGGAGGCGAGCAGTTCTTC.

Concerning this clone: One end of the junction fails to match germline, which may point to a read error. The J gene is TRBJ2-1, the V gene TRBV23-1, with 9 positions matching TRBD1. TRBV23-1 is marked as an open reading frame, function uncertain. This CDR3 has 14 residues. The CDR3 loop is CASSHPRHRGPRVF. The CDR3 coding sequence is TGCGCCAGCAGTCATCCCCGGCACAGGGGGCCCCGGGTCTTC.

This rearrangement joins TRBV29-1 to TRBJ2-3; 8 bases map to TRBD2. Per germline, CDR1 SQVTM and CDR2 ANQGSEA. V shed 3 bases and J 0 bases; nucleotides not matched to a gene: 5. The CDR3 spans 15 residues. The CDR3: CSVDGASGSTDTQYF. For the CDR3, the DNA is TGCAGCGTTGATGGGGCTAGCGGGAGCACAGATACGCAGTATTTT.

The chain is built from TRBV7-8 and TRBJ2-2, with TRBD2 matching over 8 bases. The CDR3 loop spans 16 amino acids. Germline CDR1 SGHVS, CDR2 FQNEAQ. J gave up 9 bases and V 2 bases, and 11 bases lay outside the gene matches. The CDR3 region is CASSLIVTSGHRELFF. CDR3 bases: TGTGCCAGCAGCTTAATTGTCACTAGCGGCCACCGGGAGCTGTTTTTT.

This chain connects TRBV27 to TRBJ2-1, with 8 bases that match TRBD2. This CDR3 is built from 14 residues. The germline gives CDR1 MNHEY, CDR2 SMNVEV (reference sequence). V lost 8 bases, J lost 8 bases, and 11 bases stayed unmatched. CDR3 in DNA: TGTGCCAGCGCTCGAGCGGGAGCGTGGGATGAGCAGTTCTTC. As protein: CASARAGAWDEQFF.

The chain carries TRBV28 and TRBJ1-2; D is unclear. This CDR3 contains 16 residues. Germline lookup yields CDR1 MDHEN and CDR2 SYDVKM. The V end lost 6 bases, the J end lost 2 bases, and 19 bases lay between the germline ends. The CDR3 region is CASSTVREVTNYGYTF. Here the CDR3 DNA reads TGTGCCAGCAGCACCGTAAGGGAAGTTACCAACTATGGCTACACCTTC.

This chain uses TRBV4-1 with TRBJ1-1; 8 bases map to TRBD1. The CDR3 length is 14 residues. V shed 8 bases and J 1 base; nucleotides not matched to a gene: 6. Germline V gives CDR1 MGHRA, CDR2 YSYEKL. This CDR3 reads CASGIDRGNTEAFF. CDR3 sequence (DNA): TGCGCCAGCGGCATAGACAGGGGGAACACTGAAGCTTTCTTT.

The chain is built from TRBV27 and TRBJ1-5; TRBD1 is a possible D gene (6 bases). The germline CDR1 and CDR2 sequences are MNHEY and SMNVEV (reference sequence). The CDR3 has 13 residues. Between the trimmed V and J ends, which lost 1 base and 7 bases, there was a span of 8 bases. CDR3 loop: CASSLYQGQPQHF. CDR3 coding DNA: TGTGCCAGCAGTTTATACCAGGGGCAGCCCCAGCATTTT.

CDR3 in amino acids: CAISEENTGELFF. The DNA of the CDR3 is TGTGCCATCAGTGAGGAAAACACCGGGGAGCTGTTTTTT. The chain recombines TRBV10-3 with TRBJ2-2; D is unresolved. The length of the CDR3 is 13 residues. Germline V gene sequence: CDR1 ENHRY, CDR2 SYGVKD. V was trimmed by 2 bases and J by 2 bases, leaving 3 bases between them.

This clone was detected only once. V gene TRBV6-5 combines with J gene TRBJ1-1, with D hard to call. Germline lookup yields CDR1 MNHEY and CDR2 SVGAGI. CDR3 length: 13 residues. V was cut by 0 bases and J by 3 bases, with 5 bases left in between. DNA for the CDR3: TGTGCCAGCAGTTACTCGAAGGACACTGAAGCTTTCTTT. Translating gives CASSYSKDTEAFF.

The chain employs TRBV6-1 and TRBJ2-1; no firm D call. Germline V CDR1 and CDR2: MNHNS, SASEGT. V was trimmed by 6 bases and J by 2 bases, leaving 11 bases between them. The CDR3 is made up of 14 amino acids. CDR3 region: CASSDDPTYNEQFF. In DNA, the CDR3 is TGTGCCAGCAGCGACGATCCAACCTACAATGAGCAGTTCTTC.

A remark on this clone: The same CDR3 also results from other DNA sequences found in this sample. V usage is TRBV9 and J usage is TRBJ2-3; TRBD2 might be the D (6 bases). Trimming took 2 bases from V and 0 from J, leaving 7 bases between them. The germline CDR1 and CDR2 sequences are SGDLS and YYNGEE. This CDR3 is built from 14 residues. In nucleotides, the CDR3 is TGTGCCAGCAGCGTTAGCGGTAGCACAGATACGCAGTATTTT. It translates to CASSVSGSTDTQYF.

This CDR3 reads CASSSQAGGAYEQYF. The CDR3 nucleotides are TGTGCCAGCAGCTCACAAGCGGGAGGCGCTTACGAGCAGTACTTC. The gene calls are TRBV9 and TRBJ2-7; TRBD2 agrees at 9 bases. CDR1 SGDLS and CDR2 YYNGEE come from the germline V gene. V was clipped by 4 bases and J by 4 bases; unmatched bases: 9. This CDR3 comprises 15 residues.

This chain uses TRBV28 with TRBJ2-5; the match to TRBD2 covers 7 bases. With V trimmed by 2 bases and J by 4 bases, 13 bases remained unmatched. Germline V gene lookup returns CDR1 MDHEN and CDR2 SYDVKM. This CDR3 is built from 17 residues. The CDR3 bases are TGTGCCAGCAGTTTAAGTCCCCTTCGGAAGCGGGGAGAGACCCAGTACTTC. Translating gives CASSLSPLRKRGETQYF.

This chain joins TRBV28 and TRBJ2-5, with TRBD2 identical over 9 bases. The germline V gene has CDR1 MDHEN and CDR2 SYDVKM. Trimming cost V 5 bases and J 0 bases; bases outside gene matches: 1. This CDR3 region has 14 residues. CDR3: CASSQRGDQETQYF. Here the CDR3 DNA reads TGTGCCAGCAGTCAGCGGGGGGACCAAGAGACCCAGTACTTC. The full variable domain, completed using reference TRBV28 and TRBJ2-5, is DVKVTQSSRYLVKRTGEKVFLECVQDMDHENMFWYRQDPGLGLRLIYFSYDVKMKEKGDIPEGYSVSREKKERFSLILESASTNQTSMYLCASSQRGDQETQYFGPGTRLLVL.

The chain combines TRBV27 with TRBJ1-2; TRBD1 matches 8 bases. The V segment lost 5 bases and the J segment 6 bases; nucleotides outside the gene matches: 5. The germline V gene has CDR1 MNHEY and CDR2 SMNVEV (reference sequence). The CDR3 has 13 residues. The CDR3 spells CASSGDRRHGYTF. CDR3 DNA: TGTGCCAGCAGTGGGGACAGGAGGCATGGCTACACCTTC.

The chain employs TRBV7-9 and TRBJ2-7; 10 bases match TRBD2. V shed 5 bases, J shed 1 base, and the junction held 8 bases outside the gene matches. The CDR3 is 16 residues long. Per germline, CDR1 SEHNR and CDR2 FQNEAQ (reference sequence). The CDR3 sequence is CASSLPTSGPSYEQYF. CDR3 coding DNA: TGTGCCAGCAGCCTACCGACTAGCGGGCCGTCCTACGAGCAGTACTTC.

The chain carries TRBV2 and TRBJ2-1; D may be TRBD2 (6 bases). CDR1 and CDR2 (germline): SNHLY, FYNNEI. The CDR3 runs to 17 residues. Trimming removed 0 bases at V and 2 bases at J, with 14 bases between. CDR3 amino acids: CASSEARGSGAYNEQFF. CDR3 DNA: TGTGCCAGCAGTGAAGCGCGAGGTAGCGGTGCCTACAATGAGCAGTTCTTC.

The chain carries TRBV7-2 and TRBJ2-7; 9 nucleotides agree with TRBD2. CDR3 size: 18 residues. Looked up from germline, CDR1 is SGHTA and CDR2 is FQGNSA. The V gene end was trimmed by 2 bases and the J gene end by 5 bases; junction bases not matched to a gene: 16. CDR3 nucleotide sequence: TGTGCCAGCAGCTTACACCGGGCTATGGCGGGAGGGCCCCACGAGCAGTACTTC. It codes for CASSLHRAMAGGPHEQYF.